What follows are 15 T cell receptor beta chains derived from one specimen sequenced in a study of T-cell memory formation after mild COVID-19. One entry per CDR3 protein, called by TCRdb with MiXCR from the 5' RACE reads. The sample lists about 110,000 distinct CDR3 sequences; roughly a sixth were seen once. Material: PBMCs or a T cell subset sorted from them (not recorded which). These receptors came from a man in his late teens or twenties who had mild COVID-19 (a few samples of this study predate the infection). Cell type and time point are not known.

This clonotype was counted a few times. The chain combines TRBV4-3 with TRBJ1-1; D perhaps matches TRBD1 (6 bases). The V gene's germline CDR1 is LGHNA and CDR2 YSLEER. The CDR3 sequence is 13 residues long. Between the trimmed V and J ends, which lost 6 bases and 2 bases, there was a span of 10 bases. The CDR3 DNA reads TGCGCCAGCAGGCGGGGGCACAACACTGAAGCTTTCTTT. Translating it yields CASRRGHNTEAFF.

The chain employs TRBV5-1 and TRBJ2-2; D assignment may be TRBD1 or TRBD2 (5 bases each). The ends were cut back, 7 bases at V and 4 bases at J, with 17 bases in the middle. CDR1 and CDR2 (germline): SGHRS, YFSETQ. The CDR3 spans 15 residues. CDR3 nucleotide sequence: TGCGCCAGCGGATTCCGGGACCAACCCACCGGGGAGCTGTTTTTT. Its protein is CASGFRDQPTGELFF.

The V and J genes are TRBV6-2 or TRBV6-3 and TRBJ2-1; D is perhaps TRBD2 (5 bases). The CDR3 extends over 12 amino acids. Per germline, CDR1 MNHEY and CDR2 SVGEGT. Trimming stripped 6 bases from V and 8 bases from J, with 11 bases between. Written as DNA, the CDR3 is TGTGCCAGCAGCCGTCGACTATATGAGCAGTTCTTC. Encoded protein: CASSRRLYEQFF.

This clonotype has just a few counts. Here the CDR3 DNA reads TGTGCCAGCTCACAAACGACTAGTGACAATGAGCAGTTCTTC. Translation: CASSQTTSDNEQFF. The chain couples TRBV18 to TRBJ2-1, with D possibly matching TRBD2 (6 bases). The V end lost 4 bases, the J end lost 5 bases, and 12 bases lay between the germline ends. This CDR3 is built from 14 residues. Germline V gives CDR1 KGHSH, CDR2 LQKENI.

The chain uses TRBV20-1 and TRBJ2-5; a possible D gene is TRBD1 (5 bases). This CDR3 comprises 13 residues. Germline CDR1 and CDR2: DFQATT and SNEGSKA (reference sequence). The V and J ends lost 5 bases and 5 bases respectively, with 15 bases between them. Here the CDR3 DNA reads TGCAGTGCTCCCCCCTCTGCAGGGGAGACCCAGTACTTC. It translates to CSAPPSAGETQYF.

This clonotype turned up a few times. V gene TRBV5-1 combines with J gene TRBJ1-2; D is undetermined. Germline CDR1 and CDR2: SGHRS and YFSETQ. With 1 base removed from V and 3 bases from J, the gap between germline ends came to 16 bases. This CDR3 spans 16 amino acids. This chain's CDR3 is CASSLPRDPPDYGYTF. Here the CDR3 DNA reads TGCGCCAGCAGCTTGCCCCGAGACCCTCCAGACTATGGCTACACCTTC.

This clonotype occurred a few times. V and J are TRBV10-3 and TRBJ2-7; D perhaps matches TRBD1 (5 bases). CDR1 and CDR2 (germline): ENHRY, SYGVKD. This CDR3 spans 13 amino acids. CDR3 sequence reads: CAISKSDQGEQYV. The CDR3 coding sequence is TGTGCCATCAGTAAGTCCGACCAGGGCGAGCAGTACGTC.

The chain has TRBV27 and TRBJ2-6; D call uncertain. The CDR3 length is 15 residues. V was cut by 6 bases and J by 0 bases, with 9 bases left in between. Germline CDR1 MNHEY, CDR2 SMNVEV (reference sequence). The CDR3 loop reads CASSSWSSGANVLTF. CDR3 bases: TGTGCCAGCAGCTCTTGGAGCTCTGGGGCCAACGTCCTGACTTTC.

This clonotype came up a few times. The chain employs TRBV14 and TRBJ2-7; TRBD1 agrees at 10 bases. The trim removed 2 bases at V and 0 bases at J, leaving 4 bases unmatched. The CDR3 contains 16 residues. CDR1 is SGHDN, CDR2 FVKESK, per germline. The CDR3: CASSQLWTGGSYEQYV. CDR3 nucleotide sequence: TGTGCCAGCAGCCAACTGTGGACAGGGGGCTCCTACGAGCAGTACGTC.

In its sample, this clonotype was seen a few times. No DNA is shown, since the ends of the CDR3 on it are uncertain; the CDR3 is the one TCRdb lists. The chain links TRBV18 to TRBJ1-4. Germline V gene lookup returns CDR1 KGHSH and CDR2 LQKENI. The CDR3 adds up to 15 amino acids, both ends counted. CDR3 sequence reads: CASSPRGRLMKNCFF.

The gene calls are TRBV5-1 and TRBJ2-1, with D perhaps matching TRBD1 or TRBD2 (6 bases each). From germline, CDR1 is SGHRS and CDR2 YFSETQ. This CDR3 spans 17 amino acids. Trimming stripped 4 bases from V and 2 bases from J, with 19 bases between. The CDR3 is CASSGPPGAGPYNEQFF. CDR3 in DNA: TGCGCCAGCAGCGGGCCGCCAGGGGCGGGGCCCTACAATGAGCAGTTCTTC.

The CDR3 spells CASSYSPSGGPNYGYTF. The CDR3 DNA reads as TGTGCCAGCAGTTACAGCCCGTCGGGGGGGCCAAACTATGGCTACACCTTC. The chain joins TRBV6-6 to TRBJ1-2; perhaps TRBD1 as D (6 bases). CDR1 and CDR2 from the germline V gene are MNHNY and SVGAGI (reference sequence). This CDR3 spans 17 amino acids. The ends were cut back, 2 bases at V and 2 bases at J, with 18 bases in the middle.

There are many counts of this clonotype. The chain links TRBV7-6 to TRBJ2-5; the match to TRBD2 covers 12 bases. Germline trimming cut 5 bases from V and 4 bases from J; bases unmatched to any gene: 5. The CDR3 extends over 15 amino acids. Germline lookup yields CDR1 SGHVS and CDR2 FNYEAQ. The CDR3 region has the DNA TGTGCCAGCAGCGTGACTAGCGGGGGAACAGAGACCCAGTACTTC. This gives the protein CASSVTSGGTETQYF.

There are a few counts of this clonotype. The CDR3, as DNA: TGCGCCAGCAGCTTGGGGTTCCGCTTTCGACCAGATACGCAGTATTTT. Translating it yields CASSLGFRFRPDTQYF. The gene calls are TRBV5-1 and TRBJ2-3; D uncertain. The CDR3 contains 16 residues. CDR1 and CDR2 from the germline V gene are SGHRS and YFSETQ. Trimming shortened V by 0 bases and J by 4 bases, and 15 bases separated the two germline ends.

This clonotype occurred a few times. The gene calls are TRBV6-6 and TRBJ2-6; D is unresolved. CDR1 MNHNY and CDR2 SVGAGI come from the germline V gene (reference sequence). CDR3 length: 15 residues. Trimming removed 4 bases from V and 0 bases from J, with 7 bases in between. In DNA, the CDR3 is TGTGCCAGCAGTTGGCGGAACTCTGGGGCCAACGTCCTGACTTTC. Protein product: CASSWRNSGANVLTF.